This T cell receptor (beta chain) was retrieved from a study of blood T cell repertoires in COVID-19. Study information: There were acute and convalescent COVID-19 samples, and they came from the United States, Italy and Spain. Sources were T cells, B-cell-depleted T cells, or PBMCs; the material itself was cDNA or gDNA.

In the original analysis: Counts of nucleated cells, estimated from reference gene primer amplification, were obtained. Here immunoSEQ multiplex PCR was the method, and the copy in TCRdb shows in-frame clones only, minus some. Clonal size and the V and J genes are those of that table, whereas D and trimming came from the DNA. In the table there are about 290,000 clones, under 90% of which are singletons. V was cut by 7 bases and J by 8 bases, with 14 bases left in between. This CDR3 is 12 amino acids long. CDR1 and CDR2 (germline): MNHEY, SVGAGI. The chain joins TRBV6-5 to TRBJ1-2; TRBD1 is a possible D gene (5 bases). The receptor was isolated from a woman aged 40 to 55 who had recovered from COVID-19. The sequencing sample was made of peripheral blood. CDR3: CASKGSPRGYTF. The CDR3 coding sequence is TGTGCCAGCAAGGGGTCCCCTCGGGGCTACACCTTC.